Each of the 18 T cell receptor beta chains below was sequenced from the same sample in a study of cytomegalovirus exposure and HLA in healthy donors. PCR amplification relied on 60 Vbeta primers (plus 13 Jbeta primers). Method: immunoSEQ multiplex PCR; TCRdb's copy keeps in-frame clones and lacks some. The sample has under 200,000 clones; 79% are singletons. Sequenced: PBMCs. The receptor source for this set is a woman between 45 and 60 years old in good health and CMV-seronegative.

The J gene is TRBJ2-1, the V gene TRBV28; D might be TRBD2 (6 bases). V lost 4 bases and J lost 2, with 12 bases in between. Germline V gene sequence: CDR1 MDHEN, CDR2 SYDVKM. The CDR3 consists of 15 residues. The CDR3 is CASSSGDTAYNEQFF. CDR3 DNA: TGTGCCAGCAGTTCGGGGGATACGGCCTACAATGAGCAGTTCTTC.

This chain links TRBV2 with TRBJ2-1; 12 bases fit TRBD2. Unmatched junction bases numbered 8, after V lost 6 bases and J lost 8 bases. The V gene's germline CDR1 is SNHLY and CDR2 FYNNEI. The CDR3 runs to 15 residues. This CDR3 is CASSLGLAGLDEQFF. CDR3 in DNA: TGTGCCAGCAGCCTAGGACTAGCGGGGTTGGATGAGCAGTTCTTC.

Here the CDR3 reads CASTHGGTYEQYF. DNA of the CDR3: TGTGCCAGCACCCACGGGGGGACCTACGAGCAGTACTTC. This rearrangement joins TRBV5-4 to TRBJ2-7, with 7 bases that match TRBD2. The CDR3 contains 13 residues. V gave up 6 bases and J gave up 2 bases; unmatched junction bases: 5. Germline V gene data show CDR1 as SGHNT and CDR2 as YYREEE (reference sequence). Variable domain in full (rest from reference TRBV5-4 and TRBJ2-7): ETGVTQSPTHLIKTRGQQVTLRCSSQSGHNTVSWYQQALGQGPQFIFQYYREEENGRGNFPPRFSGLQFPNYSSELNVNALELDDSALYLCASTHGGTYEQYFGPGTRLTVT.

The gene calls are TRBV5-1 and TRBJ2-1; D might be TRBD1 (6 bases). The germline V gene has CDR1 SGHRS and CDR2 YFSETQ. Trimming removed 3 bases at V and 1 base at J, with 11 bases between. CDR3 length: 15 residues. CDR3 in amino acids: CASSSGTQSYNEQFF. Here the CDR3 DNA reads TGCGCCAGCAGCTCCGGGACACAATCCTACAATGAGCAGTTCTTC.

The chain joins TRBV10-2 to TRBJ2-7; 10 bases fit TRBD1. Germline V gene lookup returns CDR1 WSHSY and CDR2 SAAADI. J lost 6 bases, V lost 5 bases, and 10 bases had no gene match. This CDR3 has 15 amino acids. CDR3 sequence: CASSSPGTGDREQYF. CDR3 nucleotide sequence: TGCGCCAGCAGTTCACCCGGGACAGGGGATCGCGAGCAGTACTTC.

This clone was seen more than once but under ten times. V and J are TRBV4-3 and TRBJ1-4, with TRBD1 matching over 7 bases. Germline lookup yields CDR1 LGHNA and CDR2 YSLEER. Trimming at V came to 2 bases and at J to 3 bases, leaving 6 bases not matched to a gene. The length of the CDR3 is 16 residues. The CDR3 sequence is CASSQRQQGSNEKLFF. The CDR3 DNA sequence: TGCGCCAGCAGCCAACGCCAACAGGGGTCTAATGAAAAACTGTTTTTT.

In DNA, the CDR3 is TGTGCCAGCAGGTCCGGACAGGGGTTGACTGAGCAGTTCTTC. Protein product: CASRSGQGLTEQFF. V usage is TRBV5-4 and J usage is TRBJ2-1; 9 nucleotides match TRBD1. J was trimmed by 9 bases and V by 5 bases; bases with no gene match: 9. This CDR3 is 14 amino acids long. CDR1 is SGHNT and CDR2 is YYREEE in the germline V gene (reference sequence).

This chain joins TRBV29-1 and TRBJ2-1, with TRBD2 identical over 15 bases. J was trimmed by 7 bases and V by 5 bases; bases with no gene match: 6. Germline CDR1 is SQVTM and CDR2 is ANQGSEA. The CDR3 extends over 15 amino acids. CDR3 region: CSVTGTSGGLNEQFF. For the CDR3, the DNA is TGCAGCGTTACCGGGACTAGCGGGGGGCTTAATGAGCAGTTCTTC.

As DNA, the CDR3 is TGTGCCAGTAGTAACCCCTACTCCTACAATGAGCAGTTCTTC. Translated, it gives CASSNPYSYNEQFF. The chain is built from TRBV19 and TRBJ2-1, with D hard to call. Trimming took 4 bases from V and 0 from J, leaving 7 bases between them. This CDR3 has 14 amino acids. Germline-derived CDR1 and CDR2 are LNHDA and SQIVND (reference sequence).

CDR3 sequence: CASSLNSGTSLGELFF. DNA of the CDR3: TGCGCCAGCAGCCTGAATTCCGGGACTAGTCTCGGGGAGCTGTTTTTT. The V and J genes are TRBV5-1 and TRBJ2-2, with 8 bases lining up with TRBD2. This CDR3 spans 16 amino acids. Looked up from germline, CDR1 is SGHRS and CDR2 is YFSETQ. J gave up 7 bases and V 4 bases, and 12 bases lay outside the gene matches.

This chain joins TRBV10-3 and TRBJ2-1; D might be TRBD1 (6 bases). This CDR3 is 14 amino acids long. The germline V gene encodes CDR1 ENHRY and CDR2 SYGVKD. The V gene lost 6 bases and the J gene lost 7 bases, with 16 bases spanning the gap. The CDR3 DNA sequence: TGTGCCATCAGGGGGGCCAGCTATCGGAATGAGCAGTTCTTC. Its translation is CAIRGASYRNEQFF.

The chain uses TRBV30 and TRBJ2-2; the match to TRBD2 covers 9 bases. Germline V gives CDR1 GTSNPN, CDR2 SVGIG (reference sequence). The CDR3 has 15 residues. The trim removed 0 bases at V and 5 bases at J, leaving 4 bases unmatched. In DNA form, the CDR3 reads TGTGCCTGGAGTGTAGTGCTAGCGGGGACCGGGGAGCTGTTTTTT. Protein sequence: CAWSVVLAGTGELFF.

CDR3 in amino acids: CASSLFDSHNEQFF. The CDR3 region has the DNA TGTGCCAGCAGCTTATTTGACAGCCACAATGAGCAGTTCTTC. The V call is TRBV7-6, the J call TRBJ2-1; tentatively, D is TRBD1 (5 bases). V lost 2 bases to trimming and J lost 5 bases, with 10 bases between them. Germline loops: CDR1 SGHVS, CDR2 FNYEAQ. The CDR3 has 14 residues.

CDR3 in amino acids: CASSPGTGNSEQFF. The CDR3 nucleotides read TGTGCCAGCAGCCCCGGGACAGGGAACAGTGAGCAGTTCTTC. The rearrangement links TRBV7-3 to TRBJ2-1; TRBD1 matches at 9 bases. Germline assignment: CDR1 SGHTA and CDR2 FQGTGA. CDR3 length: 14 residues. The ends lost 5 bases at V and 9 bases at J; junction bases unmatched: 8.

This rearrangement joins TRBV28 to TRBJ2-1, with TRBD2 matching over 10 bases. The trim removed 6 bases at V and 4 bases at J, leaving 6 bases unmatched. The CDR3 length is 15 residues. Germline lookup yields CDR1 MDHEN and CDR2 SYDVKM. The CDR3 spells CASSFRTSGYNEQFF. In DNA form, the CDR3 reads TGTGCCAGCAGCTTTAGGACTAGCGGATACAATGAGCAGTTCTTC.

This rearrangement joins TRBV7-9 to TRBJ1-1, with D unclear. Per germline, CDR1 SEHNR and CDR2 FQNEAQ (reference sequence). CDR3 size: 15 residues. V was shortened by 6 bases and J by 3 bases, with 17 bases between the two germline ends. CDR3 bases: TGTGCCAGCAGATCCCTCGGCAGGCAGGACACTGAAGCTTTCTTT. Amino acid sequence: CASRSLGRQDTEAFF.

On this clone: One junction end disagrees with the germline gene, perhaps due to a read error. The V call is TRBV7-9, the J call TRBJ1-6; D gene ambiguous. Germline CDR1 SEHNR, CDR2 FQNEAQ (reference sequence). This CDR3 comprises 15 residues. CDR3 region: CSSSLGSSDNSPLHF. DNA for the CDR3: TGTTCCAGCAGCTTAGGGAGTAGTGATAATTCACCCCTCCACTTT.

This clone was found a few times. V is TRBV9 and J is TRBJ1-2, with TRBD1 as a possible D gene (6 bases). The V gene's germline CDR1 is SGDLS and CDR2 YYNGEE. The CDR3 is 17 residues long. V lost 3 bases, J lost 0 bases, and 18 bases lay in between. The CDR3 loop reads CASSANHEDRANYGYTF. As DNA, the CDR3 is TGTGCCAGCAGCGCCAACCATGAGGACAGAGCTAACTATGGCTACACCTTC. The full variable domain, in which reference TRBV9 and TRBJ1-2 provide the parts outside the CDR3, is DSGVTQTPKHLITATGQRVTLRCSPRSGDLSVYWYQQSLDQGLQFLIQYYNGEERAKGNILERFSAQQFPDLHSELNLSSLELGDSALYFCASSANHEDRANYGYTFGSGTRLTVV.